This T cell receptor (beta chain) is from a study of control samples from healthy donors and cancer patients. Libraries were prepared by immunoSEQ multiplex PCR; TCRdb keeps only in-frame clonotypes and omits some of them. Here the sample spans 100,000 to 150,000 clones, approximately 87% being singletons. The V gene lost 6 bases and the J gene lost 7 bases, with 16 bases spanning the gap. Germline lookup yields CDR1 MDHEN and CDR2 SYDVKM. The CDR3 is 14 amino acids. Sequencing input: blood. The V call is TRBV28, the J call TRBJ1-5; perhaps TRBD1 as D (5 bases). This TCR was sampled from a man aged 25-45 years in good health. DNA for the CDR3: TGTGCCAGCAGCCCTCCGGGACTCAGGCAGCCCCAGCATTTT. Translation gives CASSPPGLRQPQHF.